The 30 T cell receptor beta chains given below trace back to one sample, sequenced in a study of CD8 T cells in ankylosing spondylitis. The antigens of these receptors remain unknown. Study findings and constraints: Made up of eight highly homologous variants, a TCR beta motif appeared characteristic of ankylosing spondylitis blood.

TCRdb called the 5' RACE reads again in MiXCR, with one record for every CDR3 protein. Found here are 100,000 to 150,000 distinct CDR3 sequences, roughly 18% of them singletons; the top ten hold roughly 30%. The sequenced material came from blood, either unsorted or a sorted T cell fraction (not recorded which). These receptors originate from a male donor with ankylosing spondylitis.

This clonotype was seen just once. The rearrangement uses TRBV5-1 and TRBJ1-1; perhaps TRBD1 as D (6 bases). V gave up 0 bases and J gave up 4 bases, with 16 bases separating them. CDR3 length: 16 residues. Germline assignment: CDR1 SGHRS and CDR2 YFSETQ. CDR3 coding DNA: TGCGCCAGCAGCTTGGTGCGTACGGGGGCGAGCACTGAAGCTTTCTTT. Encoded protein: CASSLVRTGASTEAFF.

This clonotype was seen only a few times. The V call is TRBV27, the J call TRBJ2-1, with D perhaps assigned TRBD1 or TRBD2 (5 bases each). Trimming cost V 10 bases and J 8 bases, with 12 bases left between them. Per germline, CDR1 MNHEY and CDR2 SMNVEV (reference sequence). The CDR3 has 11 residues. The CDR3 coding sequence is TGTGCCACCCGAGAGGGACATGAGCAGTTCTTC. It encodes CATREGHEQFF.

The rearrangement uses TRBV6-6 and TRBJ2-5, with D perhaps TRBD1 (6 bases). The CDR3 loop spans 13 amino acids. Looked up from germline, CDR1 is MNHNY and CDR2 is SVGAGI (reference sequence). V lost 10 bases, J lost 7 bases, and 19 bases lay in between. The CDR3 sequence: CANSQGTHGTQYF. CDR3 coding DNA: TGTGCCAATTCCCAGGGGACCCACGGGACCCAGTACTTC.

This clonotype was seen ten or more times. The chain has TRBV4-1 and TRBJ2-1; TRBD2 matches 9 bases. Looked up from germline, CDR1 is MGHRA and CDR2 is YSYEKL. V lost 1 base to trimming and J lost 14 bases; unmatched junction nucleotides: 9. The CDR3 extends over 14 amino acids. The CDR3, as DNA: TGCGCCAGCAGCCAAGTGGATAGCGGGAGTACGGAGTTCTTC. Translating it yields CASSQVDSGSTEFF.

CDR3 amino acids: CASSYSGPRYVHEQYF. As DNA, the CDR3 is TGTGCCAGCAGTTACTCGGGACCCCGATACGTCCACGAGCAGTACTTC. V usage is TRBV6-2 or TRBV6-3 and J usage is TRBJ2-7, with D perhaps assigned TRBD1 or TRBD2 (5 bases each). The CDR3 has 16 amino acids. In germline, CDR1 is MNHEY, CDR2 SVGEGT. Trimming shortened V by 0 bases and J by 5 bases, and 17 bases separated the two germline ends.

This clonotype has a handful of counts. The V gene is TRBV27, the J gene TRBJ2-1, with 10 bases aligning to TRBD2. The CDR3 sequence is 16 residues long. Germline V gene sequence: CDR1 MNHEY, CDR2 SMNVEV (reference sequence). V dropped 4 bases and J dropped 5; count of bases not matched to a gene: 8. The CDR3 sequence is CASSYLAGELNNEQFF. CDR3 nucleotides: TGTGCCAGCAGTTACCTAGCGGGAGAACTTAACAATGAGCAGTTCTTC.

The rearrangement links TRBV28 to TRBJ2-1, with 9 bases fitting TRBD1. V shed 3 bases and J 7 bases; nucleotides not matched to a gene: 7. The germline V gene has CDR1 MDHEN and CDR2 SYDVKM. The CDR3 runs to 15 residues. In nucleotides, the CDR3 is TGTGCCAGCAGTTTGGGACAGGGAGCGGGAAATGAGCAGTTCTTC. The encoded protein is CASSLGQGAGNEQFF.

The chain is built from TRBV14 and TRBJ2-4; D is unresolved. CDR3 size: 15 residues. The V end was cut by 0 bases, the J end by 3 bases, with 9 bases between. Germline V CDR1 and CDR2: SGHDN, FVKESK. In nucleotides, the CDR3 is TGTGCCAGCAGCCAAGAGGCCTGGGGCAAAAACATTCAGTACTTC. This translates into CASSQEAWGKNIQYF.

The CDR3 nucleotides are TGTGCCAGCAAGGCAGGGACTGAAGCTTTCTTT. Its translation: CASKAGTEAFF. The V call is TRBV27, the J call TRBJ1-1; the D gene is possibly TRBD1 (5 bases). Trimming shortened V by 7 bases and J by 5 bases, and 8 bases separated the two germline ends. Germline CDR1 reads MNHEY; CDR2 reads SMNVEV (reference sequence). This CDR3 is 11 amino acids long.

In its sample, this clonotype was seen many times. The chain carries TRBV2 and TRBJ1-3, with D uncertain. This CDR3 comprises 14 residues. CDR1 is SNHLY and CDR2 is FYNNEI in the germline V gene. Deletions cut 1 base from V and 1 base from J, with 5 bases between. The CDR3 spells CASSEGQSGNTIYF. The CDR3 bases are TGTGCCAGCAGTGAAGGCCAGTCTGGAAACACCATATATTTT.

This clonotype was recorded a few times. The CDR3 DNA reads TGCGCCAGCAGCCTCCCCGGGGACAGGATGTATGGCTACACCTTC. This translates into CASSLPGDRMYGYTF. The V and J genes are TRBV4-1 and TRBJ1-2, with 8 bases lining up with TRBD1. V lost 4 bases and J lost 5; bases outside the gene matches: 9. Per the germline V gene, CDR1 is MGHRA and CDR2 is YSYEKL. This CDR3 spans 15 amino acids.

The V call is TRBV9, the J call TRBJ2-7; no firm D call. The CDR3 is 13 amino acids. The V and J ends lost 3 bases and 5 bases respectively, with 12 bases between them. Per germline, CDR1 SGDLS and CDR2 YYNGEE. In DNA, the CDR3 is TGTGCCAGCAGCGCCGCTAGAATCGACGAGCAGTACTTC. The encoded protein is CASSAARIDEQYF. Variable domain in full (rest from reference TRBV9 and TRBJ2-7): DSGVTQTPKHLITATGQRVTLRCSPRSGDLSVYWYQQSLDQGLQFLIQYYNGEERAKGNILERFSAQQFPDLHSELNLSSLELGDSALYFCASSAARIDEQYFGPGTRLTVT.

V and J are TRBV7-8 and TRBJ2-5; a possible D gene is TRBD2 (6 bases). V lost 2 bases, J lost 2 bases, and 12 bases lay in between. The CDR3 is 15 residues long. Germline CDR1 and CDR2: SGHVS and FQNEAQ. CDR3 residues: CASSLSVAAQETQYF. DNA for the CDR3: TGTGCCAGCAGCTTATCCGTAGCGGCACAAGAGACCCAGTACTTC. Full variable domain (rest looked up from reference TRBV7-8 and TRBJ2-5): GAGVSQSPRYKVAKRGQDVALRCDPISGHVSLFWYQQALGQGPEFLTYFQNEAQLDKSGLPSDRFFAERPEGSVSTLKIQRTQQEDSAVYLCASSLSVAAQETQYFGPGTRLLVL.

The chain is built from TRBV6-1 and TRBJ1-1; 9 bases line up with TRBD1. CDR1 is MNHNS, CDR2 SASEGT, per germline. This CDR3 is built from 15 residues. V lost 10 bases and J lost 1; bases outside the gene matches: 10. The CDR3 is CATRRDRDKNTEAFF. CDR3 coding DNA: TGTGCCACCCGGCGGGACAGGGACAAGAACACTGAAGCTTTCTTT.

V is TRBV5-1 and J is TRBJ2-7, with 11 bases matching TRBD2. V lost 4 bases and J lost 6; bases outside the gene matches: 15. Germline lookup yields CDR1 SGHRS and CDR2 YFSETQ. CDR3 size: 17 residues. The CDR3 reads CASSRGTSGVYDPEQYF. The CDR3 DNA follows: TGCGCCAGCAGCCGCGGGACTAGCGGAGTCTACGATCCCGAGCAGTACTTC.

Only a few counts were recorded for this clonotype. V is TRBV7-8 and J is TRBJ1-1; TRBD1 is a possible D gene (5 bases). CDR1 SGHVS and CDR2 FQNEAQ come from the germline V gene. The CDR3 is made up of 15 amino acids. Trimming shortened V by 5 bases and J by 6 bases, and 19 bases separated the two germline ends. CDR3 sequence: CASSRAGSKFAEAFF. In DNA, the CDR3 is TGTGCCAGCAGCCGGGCAGGGTCAAAATTTGCTGAAGCTTTCTTT.

J is TRBJ2-7 and V is TRBV7-9; the D call may be TRBD1 or TRBD2 (5 bases each). The CDR3 extends over 15 amino acids. Germline V gives CDR1 SEHNR, CDR2 FQNEAQ (reference sequence). V lost 1 base and J lost 3, with 13 bases in between. The CDR3 region has the DNA TGTGCCAGCAGCTTAGTTGGGGGAACGATCTACGAGCAGTACTTC. Amino acids: CASSLVGGTIYEQYF.

With regard to this clonotype: Compared with germline, one end of the junction differs, possibly owing to a read error. The gene calls are TRBV7-7 and TRBJ2-5; possible D gene TRBD1, 5 bases. Germline CDR1 and CDR2: SSHAT and FNYEAQ (reference sequence). CDR3 length: 15 amino acids. The CDR3 loop is CASSLVAGNQETQYF. CDR3 coding DNA: TGTGCTAGCAGCTTAGTAGCAGGGAACCAAGAGACCCAGTACTTC.

This clonotype was counted a few times. Since the CDR3 does not end with the conserved phenylalanine or tryptophan, this likely comes from a read error. It is unclear where the CDR3 begins or ends on the DNA, so no DNA is shown, and the CDR3 is as TCRdb lists it. The chain uses TRBV20-1 and TRBJ2-1; the listed D gene, TRBD2, was not tested against the DNA. Germline CDR1 reads DFQATT; CDR2 reads SNEGSKA (reference sequence). Including both end residues, the CDR3 is 14 amino acids long. This CDR3 reads CSARLSVSGGPHFA.

In its sample, this clonotype was seen many times. The V call is TRBV7-9, the J call TRBJ2-7; TRBD2 matches at 7 bases. This CDR3 region has 15 residues. Germline assignment: CDR1 SEHNR and CDR2 FQNEAQ (reference sequence). After removal of 1 base from V and 2 bases from J, the junction contained 5 bases not matched to a gene. The CDR3 sequence: CASSLDASGAYEQYF. In nucleotides, the CDR3 is TGTGCCAGCAGCTTAGACGCCAGCGGGGCCTACGAGCAGTACTTC.

There are a few counts of this clonotype. The rearrangement links TRBV6-1 to TRBJ2-1, with D perhaps TRBD1 (6 bases). Germline CDR1 is MNHNS and CDR2 is SASEGT. CDR3 length: 15 residues. V was shortened by 2 bases and J by 8 bases, with 16 bases between the two germline ends. The CDR3 DNA reads TGTGCCAGCAGTGAACCCGTGACAGGCCCATATGAGCAGTTCTTC. Translation gives CASSEPVTGPYEQFF.

This clonotype was seen a few times. The genes are TRBV29-1 and TRBJ2-1; a possible D gene is TRBD2 (6 bases). The V end lost 3 bases, the J end lost 0 bases, and 12 bases lay between the germline ends. The length of the CDR3 is 15 residues. Germline CDR1 and CDR2: SQVTM and ANQGSEA. The DNA for the CDR3 is TGCAGCGTTGATCCAGCGGGTAGCTCCTACAATGAGCAGTTCTTC. Residues: CSVDPAGSSYNEQFF.

This clonotype was recorded many times. V usage is TRBV7-4 and J usage is TRBJ2-4; D unclear. Trimming took off 3 bases at V and 1 base at J, with 10 bases between the two ends. Germline CDR1 SGHVT, CDR2 SQSDAQ. The CDR3 is 15 residues long. DNA for the CDR3: TGTGCCAGCAGCTTCCGGACGGTGGCCAAAAACATTCAGTACTTC. It encodes CASSFRTVAKNIQYF.

The chain carries TRBV7-9 and TRBJ1-5, with 8 bases fitting TRBD1. CDR1 and CDR2 from the germline V gene are SEHNR and FQNEAQ (reference sequence). CDR3 length: 15 residues. Losses at the gene ends were 4 bases for V and 3 bases for J; bases not matched to a gene: 5. The DNA for the CDR3 is TGTGCCAGCAGCTCGCCGGGACAGGCCAATCAGCCCCAGCATTTT. It yields the protein CASSSPGQANQPQHF.

CDR3 region: CSASQIGSSGNTIYF. The CDR3 nucleotides read TGCAGTGCTAGCCAAATAGGTAGCTCTGGAAACACCATATATTTT. The V gene is TRBV20-1, the J gene TRBJ1-3; D unresolved. This CDR3 has 15 amino acids. CDR1 is DFQATT and CDR2 is SNEGSKA in the germline V gene (reference sequence). Trimming cost V 3 bases and J 0 bases, with 12 bases left between them.

The V and J genes are TRBV11-1 and TRBJ2-3; D remains ambiguous. The ends were cut back, 5 bases at V and 0 bases at J, with 15 bases in the middle. Germline loops: CDR1 SGHAT, CDR2 FQDESV (reference sequence). The length of the CDR3 is 16 residues. The CDR3 spells CASSHLRAFSTDTQYF. CDR3 DNA: TGTGCCAGCAGCCACTTAAGGGCCTTTAGCACAGATACGCAGTATTTT.

This clonotype has a handful of counts. The chain is built from TRBV3-1 and TRBJ2-7, with 12 nucleotides matching TRBD2. The CDR3 spans 15 residues. Trimming took 5 bases from V and 1 from J; bases not matched to a gene: 3. Germline V gene sequence: CDR1 LGHDT, CDR2 YNNKEL (reference sequence). CDR3 loop: CASSVTSGGSYEQYF. The CDR3 bases are TGTGCCAGCAGCGTGACTAGCGGGGGTTCCTACGAGCAGTACTTC.

The chain employs TRBV5-1 and TRBJ2-7, with no clear D. The germline V gene has CDR1 SGHRS and CDR2 YFSETQ. This CDR3 has 13 residues. Trimming shortened V by 0 bases and J by 2 bases, and 6 bases separated the two germline ends. The CDR3 spells CASSLEQTYEQYF. Written as DNA, the CDR3 is TGCGCCAGCAGCTTGGAGCAAACCTACGAGCAGTACTTC.

The gene calls are TRBV20-1 and TRBJ2-7; the D gene could be TRBD1 or TRBD2 (5 bases each). Per germline, CDR1 DFQATT and CDR2 SNEGSKA (reference sequence). The CDR3 spans 15 residues. V was pared by 0 bases and J by 3 bases, with 15 bases between. CDR3 sequence (DNA): TGCAGTGCTAGAGATATGGCAGGGAGTTTCTACGAGCAGTACTTC. Its protein is CSARDMAGSFYEQYF.

As to this clonotype: Being one base from a much bigger clone, this may be a read error. The gene calls are TRBV20-1 and TRBJ2-1; tentative D call: TRBD2 (5 bases). This CDR3 contains 16 residues. V was cut by 0 bases and J by 8 bases, with 20 bases left in between. CDR1 is DFQATT and CDR2 is SNEGSKA in the germline V gene (reference sequence). The CDR3 reads CSARDWSCNRGHEQFF. The CDR3 DNA sequence: TGCAGTGCTAGAGATTGGTCCTGTAATCGAGGGCATGAGCAGTTCTTC.